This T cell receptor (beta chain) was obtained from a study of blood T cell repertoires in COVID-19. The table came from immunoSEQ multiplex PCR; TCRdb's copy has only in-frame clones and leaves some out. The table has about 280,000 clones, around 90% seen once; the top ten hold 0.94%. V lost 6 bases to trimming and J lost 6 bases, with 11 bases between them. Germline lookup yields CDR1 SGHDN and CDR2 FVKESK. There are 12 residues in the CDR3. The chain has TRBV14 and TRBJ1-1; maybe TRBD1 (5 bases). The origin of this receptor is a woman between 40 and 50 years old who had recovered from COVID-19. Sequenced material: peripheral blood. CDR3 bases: TGTGCCAGCAGACCCGGAGGGGCTGAAGCTTTCTTT. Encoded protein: CASRPGGAEAFF.